Listed below are T cell receptor beta chains from one sample, sequenced in a study of type 1 regulatory T cells. No antigen has been assigned to these receptors. From the reads, TCRdb called clonotypes with MiXCR, one entry per CDR3 protein. The table has some 21,000 distinct CDR3 sequences, approximately 51% seen once. Sequencing was carried out using cultured T cells, either the whole culture or a sorted T cell fraction (not recorded which). The origin of the receptors is a human donor in good health. The CDR3 runs from the conserved cysteine through the conserved F or W. D genes are given only for firm matches. Not every row has a clone size; where given, it reads once, few, many or a size class.

d_call	v_call	clone_size	j_call	cdr3_nt	cdr3_aa
TRBD2	TRBV10-3	few	TRBJ2-7	TGTGCCATCAGTGCGAGCGGGATTCCCTACGAGCAGTACTTC	CAISASGIPYEQYF
-	TRBV28	once	TRBJ1-1	TGTGCCAGCAGTTTATTGGTGAACACTGAAGCTTTCTTT	CASSLLVNTEAFF
TRBD1	TRBV11-2	medium-sized	TRBJ2-1	TGTGCCAGCAGCTTAGTACATGGTAGAGGGGGCATTAGGTCCCATGAGCAGTTCTTC	CASSLVHGRGGIRSHEQFF
TRBD2	TRBV25-1	-	TRBJ2-3	TGTGCCAGCAGTGAGCAACTAGCGCATACGCAGTATTTT	CASSEQLAHTQYF
-	TRBV20-1	-	TRBJ2-2	TGCAGTGCTAGAGATAGGAGACTGGCGAACACCGGGGAGCTGTTTTTT	CSARDRRLANTGELFF
TRBD2	TRBV24-1	-	TRBJ2-3	TGTGTCACCAGTGCCTCGGCGGGGGGGCGGGTCACAGATACGCAGTATTTT	CVTSASAGGRVTDTQYF
-	TRBV6-5	medium-sized	TRBJ2-7	TGTGCCAGCAGTCGGGACCTTATCTACTCCTACGAGCAGTACTTC	CASSRDLIYSYEQYF
-	TRBV5-1	few	TRBJ1-1	TGCGCCAGCAGCTCTCAGGTGGAGAACACTGAAGCTTTCTTT	CASSSQVENTEAFF
TRBD1	TRBV4-1	-	TRBJ2-7	TGCGCCAGCAGCCGACCGACAGGGGCAGTGTACGAGCAGTACTTC	CASSRPTGAVYEQYF
TRBD2	TRBV7-2	-	TRBJ2-3	TGTGCCAGCAGCTCGGGACTAGCGGGGGTTCGCACAGATACGCAGTATTTT	CASSSGLAGVRTDTQYF
TRBD2	TRBV9	medium-sized	TRBJ2-2	TGTGCCAGCAGCGCCACTAGCGGGGTAAACACCGGGGAGCTGTTTTTT	CASSATSGVNTGELFF